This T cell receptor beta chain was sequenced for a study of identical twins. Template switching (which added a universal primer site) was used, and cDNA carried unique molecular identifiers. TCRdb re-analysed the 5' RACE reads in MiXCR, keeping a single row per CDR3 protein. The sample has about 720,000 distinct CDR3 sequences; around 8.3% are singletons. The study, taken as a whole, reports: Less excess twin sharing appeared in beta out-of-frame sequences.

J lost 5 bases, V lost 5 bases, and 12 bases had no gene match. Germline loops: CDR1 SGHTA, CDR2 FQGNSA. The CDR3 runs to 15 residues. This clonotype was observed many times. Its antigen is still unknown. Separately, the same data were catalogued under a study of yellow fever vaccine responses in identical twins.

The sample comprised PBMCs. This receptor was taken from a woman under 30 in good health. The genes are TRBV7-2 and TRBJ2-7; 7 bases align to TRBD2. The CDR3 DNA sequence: TGTGCCAGCAGCCCCTGGGATAGCGGGTTCAACGAGCAGTACTTC. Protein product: CASSPWDSGFNEQYF.